This T cell receptor beta chain was sequenced during a study of T cell repertoires in cytomegalovirus infection. Details on this clonotype: The target antigen is unknown. Its ends do not fully match the called genes, so a read error is possible.

Study findings and constraints: HLA-C-restricted, CMV-specific TCR beta clonotypes were dominant ex vivo.

MiXCR was run by TCRdb on the reads, yielding one entry per CDR3 protein. Found here are 700,000 to 950,000 distinct CDR3 sequences, 32% of them singletons; the top ten hold around 12%. The CDR3 runs 17 residues. The germline V gene has CDR1 SGHVS and CDR2 FNYEAQ. This chain links TRBV7-6 with TRBJ2-2, with D tentatively TRBD1 (6 bases). This TCR was sampled from a human donor in good health (CMV status not recorded). Some clones in this sample may be carry-over from other donors' samples. Sequencing was performed on cultured CD8+ T cells from PBMCs, taken from culture after CMV antigen stimulation. As DNA, the CDR3 is TGTGCTAGCAGCAGTTCTCGGACAGCCCCGAACACCGGGGAGCTGTTTTTT. It yields the protein CASSSSRTAPNTGELFF.